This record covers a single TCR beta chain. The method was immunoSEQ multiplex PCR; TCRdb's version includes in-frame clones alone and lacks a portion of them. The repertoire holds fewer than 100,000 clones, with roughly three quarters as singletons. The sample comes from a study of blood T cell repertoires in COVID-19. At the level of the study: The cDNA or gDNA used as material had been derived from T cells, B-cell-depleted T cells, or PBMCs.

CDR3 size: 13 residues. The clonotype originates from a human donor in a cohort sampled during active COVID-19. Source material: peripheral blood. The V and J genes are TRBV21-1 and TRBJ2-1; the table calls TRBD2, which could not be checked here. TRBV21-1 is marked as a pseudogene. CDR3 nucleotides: TGTGCCAGCGCCTCCGGGACTACCAATGAGCAGTTCTTC. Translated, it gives CASASGTTNEQFF.